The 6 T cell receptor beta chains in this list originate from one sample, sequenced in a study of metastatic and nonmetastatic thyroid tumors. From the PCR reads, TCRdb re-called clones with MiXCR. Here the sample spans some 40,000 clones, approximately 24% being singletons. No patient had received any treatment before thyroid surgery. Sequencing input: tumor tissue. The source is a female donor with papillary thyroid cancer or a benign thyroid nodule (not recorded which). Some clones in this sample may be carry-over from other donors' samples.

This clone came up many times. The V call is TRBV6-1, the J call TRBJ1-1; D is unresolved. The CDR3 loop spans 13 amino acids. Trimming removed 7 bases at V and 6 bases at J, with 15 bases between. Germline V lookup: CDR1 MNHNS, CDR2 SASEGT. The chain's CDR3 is CASIPNQWAEAFF. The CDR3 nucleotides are TGTGCCAGCATTCCAAACCAATGGGCTGAAGCTTTCTTT.

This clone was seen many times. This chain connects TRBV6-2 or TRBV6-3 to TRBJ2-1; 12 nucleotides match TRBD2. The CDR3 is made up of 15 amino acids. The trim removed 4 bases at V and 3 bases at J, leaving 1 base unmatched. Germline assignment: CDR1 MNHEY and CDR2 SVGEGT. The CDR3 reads CASSWTSGDYNEQFF. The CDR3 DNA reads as TGTGCCAGCAGTTGGACTAGCGGGGACTACAATGAGCAGTTCTTC.

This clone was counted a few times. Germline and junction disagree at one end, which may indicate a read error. CDR3 amino acids: CAISLSPSPGPLHF. Written as DNA, the CDR3 is TGTGCCATCAGTTTATCCCCCTCTCCGGGGCCCCTCCACTTT. The V and J genes are TRBV27 and TRBJ1-6, with D unclear. There are 14 residues in the CDR3. Germline values: CDR1 MNHEY, CDR2 SMNVEV (reference sequence).

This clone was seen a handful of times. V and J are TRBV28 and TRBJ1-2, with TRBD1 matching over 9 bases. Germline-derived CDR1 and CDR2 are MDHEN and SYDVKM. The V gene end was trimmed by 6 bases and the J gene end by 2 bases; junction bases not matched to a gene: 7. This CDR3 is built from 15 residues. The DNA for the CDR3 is TGTGCCAGCAGAAAAGACAGGGGGAGGAACTATGGCTACACCTTC. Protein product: CASRKDRGRNYGYTF.

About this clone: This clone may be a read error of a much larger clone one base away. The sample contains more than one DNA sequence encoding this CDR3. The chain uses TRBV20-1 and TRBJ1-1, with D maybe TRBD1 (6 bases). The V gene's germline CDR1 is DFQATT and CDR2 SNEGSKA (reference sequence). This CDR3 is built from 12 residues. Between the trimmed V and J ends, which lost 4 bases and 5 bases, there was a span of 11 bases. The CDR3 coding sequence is TGCAGTGCTACAGGGGCGAGGACTGAAGCTTTCTTT. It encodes CSATGARTEAFF.

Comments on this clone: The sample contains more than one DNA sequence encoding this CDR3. CDR3 nucleotide sequence: TGTGCCAGCGGGACAGGGTTAACTGGTGAGCTGTTTTTT. Protein sequence: CASGTGLTGELFF. The chain recombines TRBV7-6 with TRBJ2-2, with 9 bases lining up with TRBD1. V shed 8 bases, J shed 11 bases, and the junction held 9 bases outside the gene matches. The CDR3 runs to 13 residues. Germline V gives CDR1 SGHVS, CDR2 FNYEAQ.